What follows are 8 T cell receptor beta chains derived from one specimen sequenced in a study of response to subunit inactivated influenza vaccine. TCRdb passed the RT-PCR reads through MiXCR, listing each CDR3 protein once. The sample lists about 480,000 distinct CDR3 sequences; 10% to 15% were seen once. Sequencing was performed on PBMCs from blood, taken 45 days after vaccination. The receptors come from a man aged 45-65 years who received an inactivated influenza vaccine.

This clonotype has only a few counts. This chain joins TRBV24-1 and TRBJ2-3; D perhaps matches TRBD1 (6 bases). The CDR3 totals 15 residues. The V end lost 5 bases, the J end lost 2 bases, and 13 bases lay between the germline ends. The germline V gene has CDR1 KGHDR and CDR2 SFDVKD. The CDR3 spells CATSGLGHFTDTQYF. In DNA form, the CDR3 reads TGTGCCACCAGTGGGCTGGGACACTTCACAGATACGCAGTATTTT.

A few counts support this clonotype. V and J are TRBV6-2 or TRBV6-3 and TRBJ1-5, with a tentative D call TRBD1 (5 bases). This CDR3 region has 16 residues. Trimming removed 6 bases at V and 1 base at J, with 16 bases between. Germline CDR1 MNHEY, CDR2 SVGEGT. The CDR3 nucleotides are TGTGCCAGCAGCCTGGGACTTTTACGGAGCAATCAGCCCCAGCATTTT. It encodes CASSLGLLRSNQPQHF.

The chain uses TRBV4-2 and TRBJ2-1; 10 bases line up with TRBD2. The CDR3 has 16 residues. Trimming took 0 bases from V and 8 from J; bases not matched to a gene: 7. Looked up from germline, CDR1 is LGHNA and CDR2 is YNFKEQ. Here the CDR3 DNA reads TGTGCCAGCAGCCAAGATAGGAGCGGGAGGGCCCATGAGCAGTTCTTC. Its protein is CASSQDRSGRAHEQFF.

The CDR3 region has the DNA TGCAGTGCCTTAGCGGGAGGAAGCACCGGGGAGCTGTTTTTT. Amino acid sequence: CSALAGGSTGELFF. The chain joins TRBV20-1 to TRBJ2-2; 10 nucleotides match TRBD2. This CDR3 has 14 residues. Germline V gene data show CDR1 as DFQATT and CDR2 as SNEGSKA (reference sequence). V gave up 6 bases and J gave up 4 bases; unmatched junction bases: 5.

This clonotype was detected ten times or more. This sequence joins TRBV20-1 and TRBJ2-1; TRBD2 matches at 7 bases. CDR3 length: 15 amino acids. The J segment lost 5 bases and the V segment lost 1 base, leaving 8 bases of the junction unmatched. The germline CDR1 and CDR2 sequences are DFQATT and SNEGSKA (reference sequence). The CDR3 nucleotides read TGCAGTGCTAGAGTGGGAGGGAGACCGAACAATGAGCAGTTCTTC. As protein: CSARVGGRPNNEQFF.

This clonotype was counted only a few times. The chain is built from TRBV4-3 and TRBJ2-7; 9 bases match TRBD1. The CDR3 is made up of 16 amino acids. CDR1 and CDR2 from the germline V gene are LGHNA and YSLEER. The J segment lost 4 bases and the V segment lost 0 bases, leaving 7 bases of the junction unmatched. CDR3 nucleotides: TGCGCCAGCAGCCAAGATGCCCCAGGACAGGGGTACGAGCAGTACTTC. As protein: CASSQDAPGQGYEQYF.

The table lists this clonotype with a few counts. The rearrangement links TRBV4-3 to TRBJ2-3, with 7 bases fitting TRBD2. Germline trimming cut 2 bases from V and 1 base from J; bases unmatched to any gene: 9. This CDR3 region has 17 residues. The germline V gene encodes CDR1 LGHNA and CDR2 YSLEER. The CDR3 sequence is CASSQITSAGGTDTQYF. CDR3 DNA sequence: TGCGCCAGCAGCCAAATAACAAGTGCGGGGGGCACAGATACGCAGTATTTT.

The rearrangement joins TRBV5-1 to TRBJ1-2, with a possible D match to TRBD1 (5 bases). Trimming stripped 0 bases from V and 3 bases from J, with 12 bases between. The CDR3 totals 15 residues. Germline lookup yields CDR1 SGHRS and CDR2 YFSETQ. CDR3 bases: TGCGCCAGCAGCTTGGACAGGATTCGTCACTATGGCTACACCTTC. The encoded protein is CASSLDRIRHYGYTF.